This TCR beta chain is from a study of T cells in Graves' hyperthyroidism and ophthalmopathy. This clonotype occurred many times. V lost 3 bases and J lost 3, with 9 bases in between. CDR3 length: 13 residues. The germline CDR1 and CDR2 sequences are MDHEN and SYDVKM. RNA transcripts served as the template for amplifying TCR beta CDR3 regions. HTBI primers were the set used in a first-round RT-PCR of the TCR CDR3. TCRdb re-derived calls from the multiplex PCR reads in MiXCR, one entry per CDR3 protein. The sample lists under 300,000 distinct CDR3 sequences; about 15% were seen once. The chain recombines TRBV28 with TRBJ2-7; D gene unclear. The sequence came from a woman between 40 and 55 years old with Graves' hyperthyroidism that later progressed to Graves' ophthalmopathy. The sample comprised blood. For the CDR3, the DNA is TGTGCCAGCAGTTTCCTCTCGGACTACGAGCAGTACTTC. This sequence encodes CASSFLSDYEQYF.